The 20 T cell receptor beta chains below all came from one sample that was sequenced in a study of response to subunit inactivated influenza vaccine. TCRdb reprocessed the RT-PCR reads with MiXCR, giving one entry per CDR3 protein. Of over 300,000 distinct CDR3 sequences listed, around a fifth are singletons. Source: PBMCs from blood, taken about 20 months after vaccination. These receptors originate from a man between 50 and 75 years old who received an inactivated influenza vaccine.

About this clonotype: One end of the junction does not line up with germline, which may come from a read error. This rearrangement joins TRBV10-3 to TRBJ2-1; TRBD2 matches 7 bases. CDR3 size: 13 residues. The germline V gene encodes CDR1 ENHRY and CDR2 SYGVKD. The CDR3 nucleotides read TGTGCCATCAGTGGGGGGGACTACAATGTGCAGTTCTTC. Translated, it gives CAISGGDYNVQFF.

This clonotype was found many times. The chain recombines TRBV6-6 with TRBJ1-5, with TRBD1 identical over 7 bases. V lost 0 bases and J lost 0; bases outside the gene matches: 8. The germline V gene encodes CDR1 MNHNY and CDR2 SVGAGI (reference sequence). CDR3 size: 18 residues. The CDR3 coding sequence is TGTGCCAGCAGTTACTCGGACAGGAACTTATATAGCAATCAGCCCCAGCATTTT. It specifies CASSYSDRNLYSNQPQHF.

The V gene is TRBV21-1, the J gene TRBJ2-1; TRBD1 is taken as the D call from the table, unchecked against the DNA. TRBV21-1 constitutes a pseudogene. The CDR3 runs to 15 residues. The DNA for the CDR3 is TGTGCCAGCAGCAAAGCCCGGGACGGCTACAATGAGCAGTTCTTC. It translates to CASSKARDGYNEQFF.

This clonotype appeared many times. The chain links TRBV7-8 to TRBJ2-1, with D hard to call. The V end lost 7 bases, the J end lost 6 bases, and 13 bases lay between the germline ends. Germline CDR1 reads SGHVS; CDR2 reads FQNEAQ. The CDR3 has 13 residues. The CDR3 DNA sequence: TGTGCCAGCACCTACGTCGGCAGCAATGAGCAGTTCTTC. Its translation is CASTYVGSNEQFF.

This clonotype has only a few counts. For the CDR3, the DNA is TGTGCCAGCAGGAGGGGACAGAACACCGGGGAGCTGTTTTTT. Encoded protein: CASRRGQNTGELFF. The V call is TRBV6-5, the J call TRBJ2-2, with D perhaps matching TRBD1 (6 bases). CDR1 and CDR2 (germline): MNHEY, SVGAGI. Trimming pared 6 bases from V and 1 base from J, leaving 9 bases between. This CDR3 spans 14 amino acids.

The chain combines TRBV11-1 with TRBJ2-1; D tentatively fits TRBD1 or TRBD2 (5 bases each). The CDR3 extends over 14 amino acids. Germline V gene sequence: CDR1 SGHAT, CDR2 FQDESV (reference sequence). Trimming took off 11 bases at V and 3 bases at J, with 17 bases between the two ends. The DNA for the CDR3 is TGTGCCGGAAGTACGGGACGGAACTACAATGAGCAGTTCTTC. Its protein is CAGSTGRNYNEQFF.

This clonotype has a count of ten or more. For the CDR3, the DNA is TGCGCCAGCAGCCAAAGGGGCAGGGAGCCTAATGAAAAACTGTTTTTT. It yields the protein CASSQRGREPNEKLFF. The chain combines TRBV4-3 with TRBJ1-4; weak D call: TRBD1 (5 bases). The CDR3 spans 16 residues. The germline V gene has CDR1 LGHNA and CDR2 YSLEER. V shed 2 bases and J shed 3 bases, with 13 bases lying between them.

In its sample, this clonotype was seen a few times. The chain employs TRBV27 and TRBJ1-2, with TRBD1 as a possible D gene (6 bases). Germline V gene data show CDR1 as MNHEY and CDR2 as SMNVEV (reference sequence). The germline V and J ends were trimmed by 5 bases and 1 base, with 17 bases remaining between them. The CDR3 has 16 residues. For the CDR3, the DNA is TGTGCCAGCAGTGCTCTCAGGGGTGGGGATAACTATGGCTACACCTTC. Its protein product is CASSALRGGDNYGYTF.

There are a few counts of this clonotype. V usage is TRBV6-5 and J usage is TRBJ1-1; 8 bases match TRBD1. The CDR3 covers 15 residues. After removal of 0 bases from V and 4 bases from J, the junction contained 4 bases not matched to a gene. Germline V gives CDR1 MNHEY, CDR2 SVGAGI. The CDR3 bases are TGTGCCAGCAGTTACTCCAGTACAGGGGGCACTGAAGCTTTCTTT. This translates into CASSYSSTGGTEAFF.

This chain links TRBV4-3 with TRBJ2-7; 9 bases align to TRBD1. The CDR3 length is 15 residues. Looked up from germline, CDR1 is LGHNA and CDR2 is YSLEER. J was trimmed by 2 bases and V by 2 bases; bases with no gene match: 4. The CDR3, as DNA: TGCGCCAGCAGCCAAACGACAGGGGGGACCTACGAGCAGTACTTC. Translating gives CASSQTTGGTYEQYF.

The table lists this clonotype with a few counts. The chain employs TRBV20-1 and TRBJ1-2; D might be TRBD1 (5 bases). Looked up from germline, CDR1 is DFQATT and CDR2 is SNEGSKA (reference sequence). V lost 1 base and J lost 8, with 17 bases in between. This CDR3 is built from 14 residues. CDR3 amino acids: CSARAGFTHVGYTF. CDR3 sequence (DNA): TGCAGTGCTAGAGCAGGGTTCACCCACGTGGGCTACACCTTC.

The chain joins TRBV19 to TRBJ2-7, with unresolved D. CDR1 is LNHDA and CDR2 is SQIVND in the germline V gene (reference sequence). The ends were cut back, 5 bases at V and 0 bases at J, with 20 bases in the middle. CDR3 length: 17 residues. The CDR3 bases are TGTGCCAGTAGTTTCCCATCGACGCACCCAAGCTCCTACGAGCAGTACTTC. It specifies CASSFPSTHPSSYEQYF.

This chain links TRBV29-1 with TRBJ2-1; TRBD2 aligns across 9 bases. The ends lost 6 bases at V and 6 bases at J; junction bases unmatched: 9. In germline, CDR1 is SQVTM, CDR2 ANQGSEA. The CDR3 has 14 amino acids. As DNA, the CDR3 is TGCAGCGTGGAAAGCGGGAGGATGGGCAATGAGCAGTTCTTC. This sequence encodes CSVESGRMGNEQFF.

This clonotype has only a few counts. The rearrangement joins TRBV5-1 to TRBJ1-2; 7 nucleotides agree with TRBD1. Trimming took 0 bases from V and 8 from J; bases not matched to a gene: 13. CDR1 and CDR2 from the germline V gene are SGHRS and YFSETQ. CDR3 length equals 16 residues. CDR3 loop: CASSLDYRGQWGGYTF. The CDR3 nucleotides read TGCGCCAGCAGCTTGGATTATAGGGGACAGTGGGGCGGCTACACCTTC.

The sample holds a few counts of this clonotype. The chain is built from TRBV7-3 and TRBJ2-2; no firm D call. The CDR3 has 15 residues. The ends were cut back, 2 bases at V and 0 bases at J, with 7 bases in the middle. CDR1 SGHTA and CDR2 FQGTGA come from the germline V gene. This CDR3 reads CASSLGSTNTGELFF. The DNA for the CDR3 is TGTGCCAGCAGCTTAGGCAGTACGAACACCGGGGAGCTGTTTTTT.

This sequence joins TRBV20-1 and TRBJ2-7; 7 nucleotides match TRBD1. Germline lookup yields CDR1 DFQATT and CDR2 SNEGSKA (reference sequence). The CDR3 is 15 residues long. After removal of 5 bases from V and 5 bases from J, the junction contained 15 bases not matched to a gene. In DNA, the CDR3 is TGCAGTGCTCCCGCCCCGGACAGGATGTGGCACGAGCAGTACTTC. It specifies CSAPAPDRMWHEQYF.

This chain uses TRBV15 with TRBJ1-2, with 11 nucleotides matching TRBD1. This CDR3 has 16 amino acids. CDR1 and CDR2 from the germline V gene are LNHNV and YYDKDF (reference sequence). The junction had 7 bases not matched to a gene; V was cut back by 4 bases and J by 3 bases. CDR3 amino acids: CATSTRTGGADYGYTF. DNA for the CDR3: TGTGCCACCAGCACCAGGACAGGGGGCGCCGACTATGGCTACACCTTC.

The chain carries TRBV6-5 and TRBJ2-7; D remains ambiguous. Germline CDR1 and CDR2: MNHEY and SVGAGI. This CDR3 is built from 14 residues. V lost 0 bases, J lost 0 bases, and 6 bases lay in between. The CDR3 DNA reads as TGTGCCAGCAGTTACTCAGGCACCTCCTACGAGCAGTACTTC. It codes for CASSYSGTSYEQYF.

The rearrangement joins TRBV5-1 to TRBJ2-3; D call uncertain. Deletions cut 4 bases from V and 0 bases from J, with 9 bases between. Germline CDR1 SGHRS, CDR2 YFSETQ. CDR3 size: 14 residues. CDR3 residues: CASSNRVSTDTQYF. CDR3 DNA sequence: TGCGCCAGCAGCAATAGGGTTAGCACAGATACGCAGTATTTT.

This clonotype was detected a few times. The J gene is TRBJ1-4, the V gene TRBV12-3 or TRBV12-4; 8 nucleotides line up with TRBD1. The CDR3 consists of 14 residues. J lost 8 bases, V lost 3 bases, and 5 bases had no gene match. Here the CDR3 DNA reads TGTGCCAGCAGTTTCAGGGGGCTCGGAGAAAAACTGTTTTTT. This codes for CASSFRGLGEKLFF.